The clone carrying this TCR beta chain was found many times. Its matching antigen is unknown. A single record per CDR3 protein comes from TCRdb applying MiXCR to the 5' RACE reads. The repertoire has a few hundred thousand distinct CDR3 sequences, less than 9.5% of them found once; the top ten carry around 3.3%. The V gene end was trimmed by 4 bases and the J gene end by 2 bases; junction bases not matched to a gene: 5. The CDR3 sequence is 16 residues long. Germline V CDR1 and CDR2: MGHRA, YSYEKL. The sample is drawn from a study of T cells after yellow fever vaccination. As for the study in general: It was SMART-Seq v4 Ultra Low Input that prepared the fractions with low cell numbers. Whole-study results and caveats: Post-booster repertoires again held most primary-vaccination clones (roughly 96% CD4, roughly 89% CD8).

V gene TRBV4-1 combines with J gene TRBJ2-6, with 7 bases fitting TRBD2. The material was CD4+ T cells sorted from PBMCs, obtained 5 days after the yellow fever booster vaccination. The sequence came from a man between 18 and 29 years old who received the YFV17D yellow fever vaccine. CDR3 loop: CASSRGGFAGANVLTF. The DNA for the CDR3 is TGCGCCAGCAGCCGGGGGGGGTTCGCTGGGGCCAACGTCCTGACTTTC.